These T cell receptor beta chains were read from a single sample in a study of post-analysis software for immune sequencing data. One entry per CDR3 protein results from TCRdb running MiXCR on the PCR reads. The top ten hold around 0.56% of the sample, which has roughly 730,000 distinct CDR3 sequences, 25% to 30% seen once. The sequenced material came from blood. The receptors originated from a girl aged 10 to 17 with multiple sclerosis. The CDR3 runs from the conserved cysteine through the conserved F or W. D genes are given only for firm matches. Rows give clone size only sometimes, using once, few, many, or a class for an expanded clone.

DNA	CDR3	J	size	V	D
TGCAGTGCTAGAGATCTCCTGAGGACGGCCCACTATGGCTACACCTTC	CSARDLLRTAHYGYTF	TRBJ1-2	many	TRBV20-1	.
TGTGCCAGCAGTTCCTACCAGATCGGTACCCACGAGCAGTACTTC	CASSSYQIGTHEQYF	TRBJ2-7	.	TRBV27	.
TGTGCCAGCAGTTTATGGTCCAGCGGATCAGATACGCAGTATTTT	CASSLWSSGSDTQYF	TRBJ2-3	.	TRBV27	.
TGTGTCAGCAGCCAGATCGGGGCCAATGAGCAGTTCTTC	CVSSQIGANEQFF	TRBJ2-1	.	TRBV3-1	.
TGCAGTGCTAGAGGGGGGATTAGCGGGGGTTTAGATACGCAGTATTTT	CSARGGISGGLDTQYF	TRBJ2-3	.	TRBV20-1	TRBD2
TGCGCCAGCAGCTGGGCCCAGGGCACTAATAACTATGGCTACACCTTC	CASSWAQGTNNYGYTF	TRBJ1-2	few	TRBV5-1	.
TGTGCTAGTGGTTTGACAGGGGTTCTAAGTACGCAGTATTTT	CASGLTGVLSTQYF	TRBJ2-3	few	TRBV12-5	TRBD1
TGCGCCAGCAGCTTGGTTTTGCCCCAGACTAATTCACCCCTCCACTTT	CASSLVLPQTNSPLHF	TRBJ1-6	.	TRBV5-1	.
TGCGCCAGCAGCTTGGTGGTAGCGGGAGCCGGGCAGTACTTC	CASSLVVAGAGQYF	TRBJ2-5	.	TRBV5-1	TRBD2
TGTGCCAGCAGCTTAGTTCTTCCGCAGTTGGCGGGCGATGAGCAGTTCTTC	CASSLVLPQLAGDEQFF	TRBJ2-1	.	TRBV7-8	.
TGTGCCAGCAGCCAAGGACCGGGGCGGCTCACAGATACGCAGTATTTT	CASSQGPGRLTDTQYF	TRBJ2-3	few	TRBV3-1	.
TGTGCCAGCAGCATCCAGGATATTATGGAGACCCAGTACTTC	CASSIQDIMETQYF	TRBJ2-5	few	TRBV7-9	.
TGTGCCAGCAGCTTAGCGGTCGGGACCAACACTGAAGCTTTCTTT	CASSLAVGTNTEAFF	TRBJ1-1	few	TRBV7-9	.
TGTGCCAGCAGTTACGACCGACAGGGAGCTGGCTACGCCTTC	CASSYDRQGAGYAF	TRBJ1-2	.	TRBV6-5	TRBD1
TGTGCCACCAGCAGAGATCAAGGGGGACACCCCTTCAATGAGCAGTACTTC	CATSRDQGGHPFNEQYF	TRBJ2-7	few	TRBV15	.
TGTGCCAGCAGTCGTACTAGCGGGAGCGGCAATGAGCAGTTCTTC	CASSRTSGSGNEQFF	TRBJ2-1	.	TRBV28	TRBD2
TGTGCCAGCAGCCCCCTCCACGAGCAGTACTTC	CASSPLHEQYF	TRBJ2-7	few	TRBV7-2	.
TGCAGTGCCCAGCGGGCTCGCACAGATACGCAGTATTTT	CSAQRARTDTQYF	TRBJ2-3	.	TRBV20-1	.
TGCAGTGCCGCGGGACAGGGAAACTACAATGAGCAGTTCTTC	CSAAGQGNYNEQFF	TRBJ2-1	many	TRBV20-1	TRBD1
TGTGCCAGCAGCCCCCGTTCCGGACCTTACAACTATGGCTACACCTTC	CASSPRSGPYNYGYTF	TRBJ1-2	many	TRBV11-2	.
TGCGCCAGCAGCCGAGAGGGGATGGTTAGTGGCTACACCTTC	CASSREGMVSGYTF	TRBJ1-2	few	TRBV4-1	.
TGTGCCAGCTATGGGGGCGGGAGCCTTCCGGATACGCAGTATTTT	CASYGGGSLPDTQYF	TRBJ2-3	many	TRBV7-9	.
TGTGCCAGCAGCTTAGCTAGCGGGAGGGCGTTTGATGAGCAGTTCTTC	CASSLASGRAFDEQFF	TRBJ2-1	.	TRBV7-2	TRBD2
TGTGCCAGCGGCCGAGCCGGACAGGGGTTTGGGGAGACCCAGTACTTC	CASGRAGQGFGETQYF	TRBJ2-5	.	TRBV7-8	TRBD1
TGCAGCGTTCGGGGGTCCTACAATGAGCAGTTCTTC	CSVRGSYNEQFF	TRBJ2-1	.	TRBV29-1	.
TGTGCCAGCAACGCCGGGACCGATGAGGGTGGCTACACCTTC	CASNAGTDEGGYTF	TRBJ1-2	.	TRBV25-1	.